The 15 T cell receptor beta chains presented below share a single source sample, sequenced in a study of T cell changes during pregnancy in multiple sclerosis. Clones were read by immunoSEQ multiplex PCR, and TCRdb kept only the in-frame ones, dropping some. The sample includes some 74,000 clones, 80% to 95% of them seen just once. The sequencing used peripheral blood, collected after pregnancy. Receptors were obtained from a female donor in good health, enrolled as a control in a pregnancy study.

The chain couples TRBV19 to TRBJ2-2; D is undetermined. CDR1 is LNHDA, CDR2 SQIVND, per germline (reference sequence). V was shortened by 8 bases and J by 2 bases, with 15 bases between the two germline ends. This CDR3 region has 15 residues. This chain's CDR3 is CASEPSRGNTGELFF. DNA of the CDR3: TGTGCCAGTGAACCCTCCCGAGGAAACACCGGGGAGCTGTTTTTT. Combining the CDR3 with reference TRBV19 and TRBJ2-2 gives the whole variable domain DGGITQSPKYLFRKEGQNVTLSCEQNLNHDAMYWYRQDPGQGLRLIYYSQIVNDFQKGDIAEGYSVSREKKESFPLTVTSAQKNPTAFYLCASEPSRGNTGELFFGEGSRLTVL.

The CDR3 nucleotides read TGTGCCAGAAGCTTGGGTCCGAGAGGCAGGGCCCTAGAGCCCCAGCATTTT. Translating gives CARSLGPRGRALEPQHF. The gene calls are TRBV5-3 and TRBJ1-5; TRBD1 might be the D (5 bases). TRBV5-3 is reported as an ORF; its role is uncertain. This CDR3 region has 17 residues. V was cut by 0 bases and J by 8 bases, with 21 bases left in between.

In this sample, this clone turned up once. CDR3 nucleotide sequence: TGCGCCAGCAGCAAAAGGGGGACAGCCCCCGCTTTCTTT. Protein product: CASSKRGTAPAFF. The gene calls are TRBV23-1 and TRBJ1-1; 7 nucleotides agree with TRBD1. TRBV23-1 is an ORF; its function is uncertain. This CDR3 has 13 residues. Losses at the gene ends were 6 bases for V and 11 bases for J; bases not matched to a gene: 12.

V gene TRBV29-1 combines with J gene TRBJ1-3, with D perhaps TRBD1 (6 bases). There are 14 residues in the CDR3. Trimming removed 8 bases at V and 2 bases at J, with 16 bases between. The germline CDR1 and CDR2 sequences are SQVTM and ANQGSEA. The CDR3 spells CSPQRGGTGNTIYF. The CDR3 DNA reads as TGCAGCCCGCAACGTGGGGGCACTGGAAACACCATATATTTT.

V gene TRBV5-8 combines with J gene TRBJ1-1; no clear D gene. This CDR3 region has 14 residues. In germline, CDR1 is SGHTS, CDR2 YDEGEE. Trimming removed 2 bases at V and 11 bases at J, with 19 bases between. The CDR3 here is CASSLFPTKWSAFF. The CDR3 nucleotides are TGTGCCAGCAGCTTATTCCCTACTAAGTGGTCGGCTTTCTTT.

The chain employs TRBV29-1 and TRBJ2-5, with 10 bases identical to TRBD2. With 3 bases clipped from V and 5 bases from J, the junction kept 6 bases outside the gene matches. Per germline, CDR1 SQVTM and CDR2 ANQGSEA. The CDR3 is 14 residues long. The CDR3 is CSVEGSGRSETQYF. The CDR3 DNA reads TGCAGCGTTGAGGGTAGCGGGAGGTCGGAGACCCAGTACTTC.

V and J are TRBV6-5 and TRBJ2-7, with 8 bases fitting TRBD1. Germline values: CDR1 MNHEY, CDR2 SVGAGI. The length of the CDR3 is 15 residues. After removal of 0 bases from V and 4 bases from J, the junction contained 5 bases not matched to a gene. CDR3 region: CASSYSEQGGYEQYF. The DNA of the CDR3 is TGTGCCAGCAGTTACTCGGAACAGGGGGGATACGAGCAGTACTTC.

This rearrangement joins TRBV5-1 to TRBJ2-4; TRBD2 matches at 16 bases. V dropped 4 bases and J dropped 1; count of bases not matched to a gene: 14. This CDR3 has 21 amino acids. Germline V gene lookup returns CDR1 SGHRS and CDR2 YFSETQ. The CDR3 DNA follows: TGCGCCAGCAGCGCGACGCTGGGACTAGCGGGGGGGCCCCAGGCCAAAAACATTCAGTACTTC. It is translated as CASSATLGLAGGPQAKNIQYF.

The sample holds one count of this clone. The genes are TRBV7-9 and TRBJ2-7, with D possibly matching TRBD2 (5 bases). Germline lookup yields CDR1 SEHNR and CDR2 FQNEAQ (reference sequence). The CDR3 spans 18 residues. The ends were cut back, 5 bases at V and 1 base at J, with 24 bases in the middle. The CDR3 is CASSPDGLTVNGSYEQYF. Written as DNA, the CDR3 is TGTGCCAGCAGCCCAGACGGACTTACGGTGAACGGGTCCTACGAGCAGTACTTC.

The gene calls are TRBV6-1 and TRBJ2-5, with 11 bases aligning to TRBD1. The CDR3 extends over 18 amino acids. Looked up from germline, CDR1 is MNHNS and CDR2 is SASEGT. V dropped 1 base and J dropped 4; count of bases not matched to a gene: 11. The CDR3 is CASSEVGWDRGRGETQYF. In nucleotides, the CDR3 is TGTGCCAGCAGTGAAGTAGGCTGGGACAGGGGGAGAGGAGAGACCCAGTACTTC.

The CDR3 reads CASTNPGVSHEQYF. CDR3 in DNA: TGTGCCAGCACAAATCCGGGGGTTAGCCACGAGCAGTACTTC. The chain employs TRBV27 and TRBJ2-7; a weak D match, TRBD2 (6 bases). The CDR3 extends over 14 amino acids. The V gene's germline CDR1 is MNHEY and CDR2 SMNVEV (reference sequence). Trimming cost V 7 bases and J 5 bases, with 18 bases left between them.

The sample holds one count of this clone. The CDR3 reads CASSRDTDTQYF. The CDR3 region has the DNA TGTGCCAGCAGCCGCGATACAGATACGCAGTATTTT. V and J are TRBV7-9 and TRBJ2-3; no firm D call. CDR3 size: 12 residues. Per the germline V gene, CDR1 is SEHNR and CDR2 is FQNEAQ (reference sequence). Trimming left V 5 bases short and J 3 bases short, with 6 bases between. Full variable domain (outside the CDR3, taken from reference TRBV7-9 and TRBJ2-3): DTGVSQNPRHKITKRGQNVTFRCDPISEHNRLYWYRQTLGQGPEFLTYFQNEAQLEKSRLLSDRFSAERPKGSFSTLEIQRTEQGDSAMYLCASSRDTDTQYFGPGTRLTVL.

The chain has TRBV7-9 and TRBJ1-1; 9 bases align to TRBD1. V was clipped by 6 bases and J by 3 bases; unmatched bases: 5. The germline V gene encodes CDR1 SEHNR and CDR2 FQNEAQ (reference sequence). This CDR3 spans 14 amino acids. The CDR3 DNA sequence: TGTGCCAGCAGAAAAGGGGACAGGGACACTGAAGCTTTCTTT. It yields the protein CASRKGDRDTEAFF.

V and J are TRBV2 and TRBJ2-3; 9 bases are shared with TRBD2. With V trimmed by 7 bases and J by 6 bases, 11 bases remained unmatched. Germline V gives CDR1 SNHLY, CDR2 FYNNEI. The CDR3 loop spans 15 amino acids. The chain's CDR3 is CASILGALAGDTQYF. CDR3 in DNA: TGTGCCAGCATCCTAGGTGCACTAGCGGGTGATACGCAGTATTTT.

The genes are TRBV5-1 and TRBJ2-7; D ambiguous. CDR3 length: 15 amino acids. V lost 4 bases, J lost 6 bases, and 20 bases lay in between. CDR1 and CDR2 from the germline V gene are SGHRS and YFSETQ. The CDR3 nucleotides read TGCGCCAGCAGCCTACGCCTCCAATTAAACGGCGAGCAGTACTTC. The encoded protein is CASSLRLQLNGEQYF.